Below, one T cell receptor beta chain is given with its context. As yet, its antigen is unknown. This CDR3 spans 15 amino acids. V was clipped by 11 bases and J by 2 bases; unmatched bases: 12. Alongside a J-beta primer mix, a sample-barcoded 5' primer served in a second PCR lasting 7 to 11 cycles. Through a template-switch adaptor with 12 random nucleotides, each cDNA molecule received a tag. TCRdb used MiXCR to reprocess the 5' RACE reads, holding one entry per CDR3 protein. The data show roughly 800,000 distinct CDR3 sequences, more than 45% seen once. This sample stems from a study of blood T cells in healthy people across ages. Study observations and caveats: Expanded clonotype shifts may have been confounded, as the donors had an unknown CMV status. More naive CD4+ cells and higher diversity marked long-lived donors relative to aged donors.

The sequenced material came from blood. The chain recombines TRBV12-3 or TRBV12-4 with TRBJ2-5; TRBD1 matches at 9 bases. This sequence was found in a man between 25 and 39 years old in good health. The CDR3 reads CAGQRDRDRQETQYF. For the CDR3, the DNA is TGTGCCGGCCAGCGGGACAGGGATCGGCAAGAGACCCAGTACTTC.